This T cell receptor beta chain was identified in a study of shared clonotypes between healthy human individuals. Study background: The cohort comprised a couple of women and a few men. Their ages spanned 18 to 49 years.

With respect to this clone: Antigen: not known.

Only in-frame clones appear in the TCRdb table, and some are missing; sequencing was by immunoSEQ multiplex PCR. The sample lists around 2,000,000 clones, about 95% seen once, with 0.85% to 1.2% in the top ten. Germline V lookup: CDR1 MDHEN, CDR2 SYDVKM. The V end was cut by 3 bases, the J end by 5 bases, with 12 bases between. The CDR3 extends over 14 amino acids. Positive CCR7 selection of CD45RO-negative cells yielded the naive CD8 cells, and terminally differentiated effector memory CD45RA+ cells were excluded. Overall study findings and caveats: Sharing of clonotypes among donors was expected to vary with sequencing depth. Researchers found naive subsets generally carried larger estimated richness than memory subsets. Clonotypes shared by all four donors outscored non-shared clonotypes in generation probability.

This chain links TRBV28 with TRBJ2-3, with D possibly being TRBD2 (5 bases). The source material was naive CD8+ T cells sorted from blood. The receptor comes from a man between 18 and 29 years old in good health. CDR3 residues: CASSLNREIDTQYF. For the CDR3, the DNA is TGTGCCAGCAGTTTGAATAGGGAGATAGATACGCAGTATTTT.